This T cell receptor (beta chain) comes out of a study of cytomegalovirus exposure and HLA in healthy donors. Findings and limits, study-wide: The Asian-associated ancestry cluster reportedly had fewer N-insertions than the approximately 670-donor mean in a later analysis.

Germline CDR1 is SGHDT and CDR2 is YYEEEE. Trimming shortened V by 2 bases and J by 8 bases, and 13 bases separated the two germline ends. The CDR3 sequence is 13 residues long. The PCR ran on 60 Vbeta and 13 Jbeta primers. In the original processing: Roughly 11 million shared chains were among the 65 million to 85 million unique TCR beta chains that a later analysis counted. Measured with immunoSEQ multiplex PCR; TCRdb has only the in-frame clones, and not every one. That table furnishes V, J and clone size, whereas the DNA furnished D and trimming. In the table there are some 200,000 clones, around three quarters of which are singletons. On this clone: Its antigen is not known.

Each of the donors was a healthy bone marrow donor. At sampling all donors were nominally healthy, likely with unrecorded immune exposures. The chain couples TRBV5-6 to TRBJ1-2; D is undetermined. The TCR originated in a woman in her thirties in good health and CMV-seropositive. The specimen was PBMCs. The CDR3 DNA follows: TGTGCCAGCAGCTTCTTGGGAGGGAACGGCTACACCTTC. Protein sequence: CASSFLGGNGYTF.